In this sample, the clone carrying this TCR beta chain turned up many times. The V and J ends lost 3 bases and 9 bases respectively, with 12 bases between them. Looked up from germline, CDR1 is LGHDT and CDR2 is YNNKEL (reference sequence). The CDR3 is 13 residues long. Arm-PCR of CDR3 regions with iRepertoire HTBI primers generated TCR beta libraries. TCRdb re-derived calls from the multiplex PCR reads in MiXCR, one entry per CDR3 protein. The sample includes 400,000 to 550,000 distinct CDR3 sequences, around 15% of them seen just once. Specified time point: newly diagnosed GD, antithyroid drugs for less than 3 months. The TCR library was made from RNA extracted from PBMCs. The record originates from a study of regulatory T cells in long-lasting Graves disease. A further study also used this sample, focusing on T cells in Graves' hyperthyroidism and ophthalmopathy. That study adds: First-round RT-PCR with HTBI primers amplified the TCR CDR3 region. Ophthalmopathy could be told apart from stable hyperthyroidism with a 13 V-J model.

The sequencing used peripheral blood mononuclear cells (PBMCs), collected at new diagnosis, from a patient treated with antithyroid drugs. The source of this sequence is a woman younger than 35 with Graves disease. The chain couples TRBV3-1 to TRBJ2-1, with D perhaps TRBD1 (6 bases). Written as DNA, the CDR3 is TGTGCCAGCAGCCACACAGGGAAAAGTGAGCAGTTCTTC. Amino acid sequence: CASSHTGKSEQFF.